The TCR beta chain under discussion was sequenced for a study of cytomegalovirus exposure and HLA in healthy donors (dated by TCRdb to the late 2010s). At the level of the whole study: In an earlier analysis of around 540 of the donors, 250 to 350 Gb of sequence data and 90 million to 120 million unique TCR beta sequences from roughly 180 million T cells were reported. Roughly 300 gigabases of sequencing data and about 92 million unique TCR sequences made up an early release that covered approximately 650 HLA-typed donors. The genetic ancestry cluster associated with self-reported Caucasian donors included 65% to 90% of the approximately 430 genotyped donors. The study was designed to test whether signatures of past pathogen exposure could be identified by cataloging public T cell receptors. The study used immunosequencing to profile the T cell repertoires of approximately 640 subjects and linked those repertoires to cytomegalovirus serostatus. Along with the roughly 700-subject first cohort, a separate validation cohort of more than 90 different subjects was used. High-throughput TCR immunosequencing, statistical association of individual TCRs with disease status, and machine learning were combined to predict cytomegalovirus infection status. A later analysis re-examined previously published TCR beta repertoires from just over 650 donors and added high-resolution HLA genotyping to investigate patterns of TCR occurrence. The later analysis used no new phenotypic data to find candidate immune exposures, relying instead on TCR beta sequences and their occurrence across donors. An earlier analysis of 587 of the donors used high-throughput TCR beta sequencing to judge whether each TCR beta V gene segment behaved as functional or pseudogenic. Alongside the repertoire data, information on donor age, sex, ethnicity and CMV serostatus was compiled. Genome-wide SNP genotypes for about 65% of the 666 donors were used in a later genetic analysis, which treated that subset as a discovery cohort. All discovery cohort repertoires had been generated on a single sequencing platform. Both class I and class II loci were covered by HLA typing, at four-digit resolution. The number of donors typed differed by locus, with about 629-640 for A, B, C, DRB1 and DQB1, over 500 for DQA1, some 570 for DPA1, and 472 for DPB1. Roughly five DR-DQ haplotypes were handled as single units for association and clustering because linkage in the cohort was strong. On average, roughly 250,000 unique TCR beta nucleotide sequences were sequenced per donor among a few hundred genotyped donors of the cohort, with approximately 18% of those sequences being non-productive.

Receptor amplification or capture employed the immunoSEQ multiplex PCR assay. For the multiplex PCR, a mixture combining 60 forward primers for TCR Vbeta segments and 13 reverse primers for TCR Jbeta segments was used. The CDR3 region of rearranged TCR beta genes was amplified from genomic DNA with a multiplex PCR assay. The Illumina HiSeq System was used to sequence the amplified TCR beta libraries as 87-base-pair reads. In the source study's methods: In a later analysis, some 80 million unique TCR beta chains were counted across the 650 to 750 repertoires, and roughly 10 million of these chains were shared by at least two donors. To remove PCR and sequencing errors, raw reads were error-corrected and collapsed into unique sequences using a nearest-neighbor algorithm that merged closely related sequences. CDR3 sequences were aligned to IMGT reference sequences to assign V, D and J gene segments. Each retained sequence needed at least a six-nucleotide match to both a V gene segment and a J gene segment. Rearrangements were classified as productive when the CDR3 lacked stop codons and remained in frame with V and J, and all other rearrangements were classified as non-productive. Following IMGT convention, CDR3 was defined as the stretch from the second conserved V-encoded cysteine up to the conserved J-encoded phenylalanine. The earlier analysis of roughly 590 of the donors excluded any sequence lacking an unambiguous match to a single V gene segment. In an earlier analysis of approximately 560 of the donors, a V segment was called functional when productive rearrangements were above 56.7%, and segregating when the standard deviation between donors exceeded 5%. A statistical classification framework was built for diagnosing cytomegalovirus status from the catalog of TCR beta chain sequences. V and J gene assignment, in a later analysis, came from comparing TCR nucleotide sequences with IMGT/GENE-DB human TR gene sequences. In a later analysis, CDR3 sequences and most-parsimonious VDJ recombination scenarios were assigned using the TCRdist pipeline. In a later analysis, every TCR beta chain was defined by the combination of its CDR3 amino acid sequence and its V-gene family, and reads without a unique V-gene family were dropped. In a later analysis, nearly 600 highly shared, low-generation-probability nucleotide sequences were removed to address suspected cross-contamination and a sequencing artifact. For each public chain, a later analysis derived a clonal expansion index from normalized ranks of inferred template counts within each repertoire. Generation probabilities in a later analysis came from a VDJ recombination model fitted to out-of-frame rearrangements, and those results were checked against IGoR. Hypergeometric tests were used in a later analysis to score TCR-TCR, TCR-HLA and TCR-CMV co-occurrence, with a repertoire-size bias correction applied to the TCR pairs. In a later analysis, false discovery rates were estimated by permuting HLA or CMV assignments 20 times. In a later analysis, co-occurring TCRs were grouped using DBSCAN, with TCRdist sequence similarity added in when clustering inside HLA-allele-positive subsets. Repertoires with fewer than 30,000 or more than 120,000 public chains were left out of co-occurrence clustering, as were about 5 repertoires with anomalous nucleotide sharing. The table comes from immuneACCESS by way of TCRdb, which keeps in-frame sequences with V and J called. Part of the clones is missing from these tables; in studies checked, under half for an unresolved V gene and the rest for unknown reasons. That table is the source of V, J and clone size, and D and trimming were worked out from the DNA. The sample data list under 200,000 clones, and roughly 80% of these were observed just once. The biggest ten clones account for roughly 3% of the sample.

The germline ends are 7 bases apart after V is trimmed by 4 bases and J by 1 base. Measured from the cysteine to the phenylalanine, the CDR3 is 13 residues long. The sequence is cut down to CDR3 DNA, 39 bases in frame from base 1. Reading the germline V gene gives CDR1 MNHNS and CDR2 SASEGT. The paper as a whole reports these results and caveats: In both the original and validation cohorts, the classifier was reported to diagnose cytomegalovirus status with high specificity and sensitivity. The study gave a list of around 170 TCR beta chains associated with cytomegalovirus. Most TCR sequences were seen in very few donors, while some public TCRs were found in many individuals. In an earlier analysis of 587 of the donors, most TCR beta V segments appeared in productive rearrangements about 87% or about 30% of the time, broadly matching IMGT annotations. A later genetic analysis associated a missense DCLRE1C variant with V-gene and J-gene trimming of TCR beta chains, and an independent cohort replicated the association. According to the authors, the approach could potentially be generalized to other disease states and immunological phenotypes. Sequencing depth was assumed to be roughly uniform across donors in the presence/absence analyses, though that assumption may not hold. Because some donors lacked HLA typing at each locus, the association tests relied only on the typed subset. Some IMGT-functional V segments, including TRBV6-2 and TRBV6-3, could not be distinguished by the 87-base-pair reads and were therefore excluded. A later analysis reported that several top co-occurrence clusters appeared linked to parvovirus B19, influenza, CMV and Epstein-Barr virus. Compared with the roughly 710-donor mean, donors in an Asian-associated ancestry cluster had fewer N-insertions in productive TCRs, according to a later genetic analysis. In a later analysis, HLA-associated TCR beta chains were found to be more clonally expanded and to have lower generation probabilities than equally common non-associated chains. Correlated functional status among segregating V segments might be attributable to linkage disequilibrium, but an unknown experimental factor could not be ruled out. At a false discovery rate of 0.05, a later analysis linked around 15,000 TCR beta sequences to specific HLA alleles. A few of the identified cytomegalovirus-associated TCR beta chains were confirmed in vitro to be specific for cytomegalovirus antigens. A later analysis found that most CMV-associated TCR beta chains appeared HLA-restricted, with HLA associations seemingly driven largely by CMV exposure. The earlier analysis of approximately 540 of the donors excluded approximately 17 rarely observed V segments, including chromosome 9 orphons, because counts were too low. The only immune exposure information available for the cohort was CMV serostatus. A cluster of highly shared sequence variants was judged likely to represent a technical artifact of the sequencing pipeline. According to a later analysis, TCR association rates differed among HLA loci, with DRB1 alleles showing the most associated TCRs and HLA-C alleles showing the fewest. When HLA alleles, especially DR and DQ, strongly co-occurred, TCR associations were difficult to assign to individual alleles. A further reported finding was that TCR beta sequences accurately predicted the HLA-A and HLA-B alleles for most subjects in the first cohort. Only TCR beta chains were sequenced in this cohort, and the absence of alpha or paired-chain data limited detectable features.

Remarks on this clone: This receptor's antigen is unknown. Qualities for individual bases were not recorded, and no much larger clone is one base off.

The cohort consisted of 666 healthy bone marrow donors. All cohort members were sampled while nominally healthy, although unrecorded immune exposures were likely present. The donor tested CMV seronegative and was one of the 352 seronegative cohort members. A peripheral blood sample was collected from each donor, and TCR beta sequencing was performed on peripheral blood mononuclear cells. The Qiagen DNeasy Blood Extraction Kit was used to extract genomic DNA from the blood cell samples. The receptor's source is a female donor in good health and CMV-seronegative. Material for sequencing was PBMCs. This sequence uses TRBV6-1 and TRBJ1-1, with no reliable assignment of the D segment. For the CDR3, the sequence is CASSARENTEAFF. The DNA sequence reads TGTGCCAGCAGTGCCCGGGAGAACACTGAAGCTTTCTTT.